These T cell receptor beta chains were read from a single sample in a study of shared clonotypes between healthy human individuals. The data were produced by immunoSEQ multiplex PCR, yet TCRdb's version contains in-frame clones alone and is incomplete. The sample shows about 2.1 million clones, about 93% of them seen only once. Material: naive CD8+ T cells from PBMCs. These receptors were obtained from a man between 18 and 35 years old in good health. Some clones in this sample may be carry-over from other donors' samples. The CDR3 runs from the conserved cysteine through the conserved F or W. A D gene is named only where the DNA matches it firmly. Clone size is given for some rows only: seen once, a few or many times, or a class if the clone is expanded.

D	size	V	J	CDR3	DNA
TRBD1	few	TRBV2	TRBJ1-2	CASGEDRAGYTF	TGTGCCAGCGGGGAGGACAGGGCGGGCTACACCTTC
-	-	TRBV5-6	TRBJ2-3	CASSNGPSKADTQYF	TGTGCCAGCAGCAACGGGCCCTCGAAGGCAGATACGCAGTATTTT
-	-	TRBV15	TRBJ2-7	CATSRDVGVSAEQYF	TGTGCCACCAGCAGAGATGTGGGAGTGTCAGCCGAGCAGTACTTC
TRBD1	-	TRBV7-2	TRBJ2-2	CASTGTGSFSGELFF	TGTGCCAGCACTGGGACAGGGAGTTTTTCCGGGGAGCTGTTTTTT
-	-	TRBV9	TRBJ2-7	CASSPPGSTYEQYF	TGTGCCAGCAGCCCGCCGGGAAGCACCTACGAGCAGTACTTC
-	-	TRBV4-3	TRBJ2-7	CASSQFGGSYEQYF	TGCGCCAGCAGCCAATTTGGCGGCTCCTACGAGCAGTACTTC
-	-	TRBV7-9	TRBJ2-1	CASRTSGGDEQFF	TGTGCCAGCAGGACCTCAGGGGGGGATGAGCAGTTCTTC
-	-	TRBV7-8	TRBJ1-2	CASAKETYGYTF	TGTGCCAGCGCTAAAGAAACCTATGGCTACACCTTC
-	-	TRBV29-1	TRBJ2-5	CSVENPRNGQYF	TGCAGCGTTGAAAACCCCAGGAACGGGCAGTACTTC
-	-	TRBV6-1	TRBJ2-7	CASSEAFRGLHYEQYF	TGTGCCAGCAGTGAAGCGTTTAGGGGACTCCACTACGAGCAGTACTTC
-	-	TRBV28	TRBJ1-5	CASSLTANSNQPQHF	TGTGCCAGCAGTTTGACAGCAAATAGCAATCAGCCCCAGCATTTT
TRBD2	-	TRBV2	TRBJ2-1	CASSDLLGREGLYNEQFF	TGTGCCAGCAGTGACCTACTAGGGCGGGAGGGCCTTTACAATGAGCAGTTCTTC
-	-	TRBV25-1	TRBJ2-7	CASSESGLYEQYF	TGTGCCAGCAGTGAATCGGGACTTTACGAGCAGTACTTC
TRBD1	-	TRBV2	TRBJ2-7	CASSDLGQWKDEQYF	TGTGCCAGCAGTGACCTGGGACAGTGGAAGGACGAGCAGTACTTC
-	-	TRBV27	TRBJ2-7	CASSLGLPAHEQYF	TGTGCCAGCAGTTTAGGCCTACCTGCACACGAGCAGTACTTC
-	-	TRBV28	TRBJ2-7	CASSLPGSRRDYEQYF	TGTGCCAGCAGTTTACCCGGGTCCCGGCGAGACTACGAGCAGTACTTC
TRBD1	-	TRBV15	TRBJ1-5	CATNYRGSNQPQHF	TGTGCCACCAACTACAGGGGTAGCAATCAGCCCCAGCATTTT
-	-	TRBV19	TRBJ2-2	CASSSRLGQGMAGGPGELFF	TGTGCCAGTAGTTCACGGTTGGGACAGGGTATGGCGGGAGGACCCGGGGAGCTGTTTTTT
-	-	TRBV19	TRBJ2-2	CATLASSTGELFF	TGTGCCACGCTAGCGAGCTCCACCGGGGAGCTGTTTTTT
-	-	TRBV19	TRBJ1-5	CASTLGPELQPQHF	TGTGCCAGTACTCTGGGGCCGGAGCTTCAGCCCCAGCATTTT
TRBD1	-	TRBV7-9	TRBJ1-5	CASSGDRGRVQPQHF	TGTGCCAGCAGCGGGGACAGGGGGCGCGTTCAGCCCCAGCATTTT
TRBD2	-	TRBV29-1	TRBJ2-1	CSARTSGTLDEQFF	TGCAGCGCCCGGACTAGCGGGACCCTTGATGAGCAGTTCTTC
TRBD2	-	TRBV29-1	TRBJ2-5	CSVDGLAGVGYETQYF	TGCAGCGTTGATGGGCTAGCGGGAGTAGGTTACGAGACCCAGTACTTC
-	few	TRBV7-9	TRBJ1-3	CASSPFSGNTIYF	TGTGCCAGCAGCCCCTTCTCTGGAAACACCATATATTTT
TRBD1	-	TRBV7-9	TRBJ2-7	CASSFRDRSSYEQYF	TGTGCCAGCAGCTTCCGGGACAGAAGTTCCTACGAGCAGTACTTC
TRBD1	-	TRBV28	TRBJ2-7	CASSLWGDSTYLEQYF	TGTGCCAGCAGTTTATGGGGGGACAGTACCTACCTGGAGCAGTACTTC
-	-	TRBV27	TRBJ1-5	CASSLLVGSNQPQHF	TGTGCCAGCAGTTTATTAGTTGGGAGCAATCAGCCCCAGCATTTT
TRBD1	-	TRBV28	TRBJ1-5	CASRPGQGPYSNQPQHF	TGTGCCAGCAGGCCGGGACAGGGTCCTTATAGCAATCAGCCCCAGCATTTT
-	once	TRBV19	TRBJ2-7	CASTPTGPGLIYEQYF	TGTGCCAGTACACCGACCGGCCCGGGACTGATCTACGAGCAGTACTTC
-	-	TRBV4-1	TRBJ1-3	CASSQDGTF	TGCGCCAGCAGCCAAGATGGGACTTTT
-	-	TRBV5-6	TRBJ1-3	CASSYGTSGNTIYF	TGTGCCAGCAGTTACGGGACCTCTGGAAACACCATATATTTT
-	few	TRBV9	TRBJ2-1	CASSVALNEQFF	TGTGCCAGCAGCGTAGCTTTGAATGAGCAGTTCTTC
TRBD2	-	TRBV27	TRBJ2-2	CASSGRGLAGVGGELFF	TGTGCCAGCAGTGGACGGGGACTAGCGGGAGTGGGCGGGGAGCTGTTTTTT
TRBD1	-	TRBV13	TRBJ2-5	CASSPGQGETQYF	TGTGCCAGCAGCCCCGGACAGGGAGAGACCCAGTACTTC
-	few	TRBV2	TRBJ2-1	CASRGYNEQFF	TGTGCCAGCAGGGGCTACAATGAGCAGTTCTTC
-	-	TRBV7-3	TRBJ2-3	CASSLMPGQAPDTQYF	TGTGCCAGCAGCTTAATGCCGGGTCAGGCACCAGATACGCAGTATTTT
-	-	TRBV9	TRBJ1-2	CASSVVGTRRYGYTF	TGTGCCAGCAGCGTAGTCGGGACGCGGCGGTATGGCTACACCTTC
TRBD2	-	TRBV14	TRBJ2-5	CASSHWTSGSQETQYF	TGTGCCAGCAGCCATTGGACTAGCGGGAGCCAAGAGACCCAGTACTTC
-	-	TRBV6-5	TRBJ1-3	CASRAGQPGNTIYF	TGTGCCAGCCGTGCGGGGCAGCCTGGAAACACCATATATTTT
-	-	TRBV19	TRBJ2-1	CASSIDRLGAYNEQFF	TGTGCCAGTAGTATAGACCGCCTTGGGGCCTACAATGAGCAGTTCTTC
TRBD1	-	TRBV19	TRBJ1-4	CASSIDRRQGDREKLFF	TGTGCCAGTAGTATAGATCGCCGACAGGGGGATCGTGAAAAACTGTTTTTT
TRBD1	-	TRBV4-2	TRBJ1-1	CASSQGTGWDTEAFF	TGTGCCAGCAGCCAAGGGACAGGGTGGGACACTGAAGCTTTCTTT